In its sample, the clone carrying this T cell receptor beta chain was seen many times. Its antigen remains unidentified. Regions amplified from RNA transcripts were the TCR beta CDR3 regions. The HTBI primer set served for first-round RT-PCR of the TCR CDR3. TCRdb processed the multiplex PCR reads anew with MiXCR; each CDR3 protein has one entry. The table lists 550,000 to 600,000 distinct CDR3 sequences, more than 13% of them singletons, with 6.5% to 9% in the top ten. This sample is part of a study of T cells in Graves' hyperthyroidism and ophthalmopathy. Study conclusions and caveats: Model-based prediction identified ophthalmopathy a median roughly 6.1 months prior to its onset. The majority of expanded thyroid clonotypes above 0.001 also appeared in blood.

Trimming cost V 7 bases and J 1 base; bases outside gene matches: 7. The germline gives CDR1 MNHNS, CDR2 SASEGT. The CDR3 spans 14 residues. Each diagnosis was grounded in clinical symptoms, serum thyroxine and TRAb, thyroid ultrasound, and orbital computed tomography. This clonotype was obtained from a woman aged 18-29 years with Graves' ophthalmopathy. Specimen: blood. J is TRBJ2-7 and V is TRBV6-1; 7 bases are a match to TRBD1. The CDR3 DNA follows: TGTGCCAGCACCCCCTGGACAGGATCCTACGAGCAGTACTTC. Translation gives CASTPWTGSYEQYF.